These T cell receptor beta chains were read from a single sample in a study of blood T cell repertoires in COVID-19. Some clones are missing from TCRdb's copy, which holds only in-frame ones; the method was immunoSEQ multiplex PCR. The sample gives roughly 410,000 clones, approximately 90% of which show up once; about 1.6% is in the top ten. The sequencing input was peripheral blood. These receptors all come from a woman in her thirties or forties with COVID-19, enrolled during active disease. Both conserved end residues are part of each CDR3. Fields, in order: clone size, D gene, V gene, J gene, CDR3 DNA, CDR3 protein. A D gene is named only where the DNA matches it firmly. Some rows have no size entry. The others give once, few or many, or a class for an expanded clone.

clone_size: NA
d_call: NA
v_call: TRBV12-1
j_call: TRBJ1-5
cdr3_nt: TGTGCCAGCAGCTTTGGTGGGACACCCTCTAGAGATAGCAATCAGCCCCAGCATTTT
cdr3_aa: CASSFGGTPSRDSNQPQHF

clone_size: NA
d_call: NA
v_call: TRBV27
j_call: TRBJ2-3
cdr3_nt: TGTGCCAGCAGTCCCAGGCAAACAGATACGCAGTATTTT
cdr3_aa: CASSPRQTDTQYF

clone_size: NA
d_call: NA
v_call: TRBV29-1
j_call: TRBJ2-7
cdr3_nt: TGCAGCGTTGAACAGGCCTTGACCCACGAGCAGTACTTC
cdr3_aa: CSVEQALTHEQYF

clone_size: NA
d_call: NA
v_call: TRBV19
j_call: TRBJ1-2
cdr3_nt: TGTGCCAGTAGTAGAGAGGCAAACTATGGCTACACCTTC
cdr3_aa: CASSREANYGYTF

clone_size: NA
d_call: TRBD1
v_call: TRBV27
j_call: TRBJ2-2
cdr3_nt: TGTGCCAGCAGGAACACAGGGGCCGGGGAGCTGTTTTTT
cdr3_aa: CASRNTGAGELFF

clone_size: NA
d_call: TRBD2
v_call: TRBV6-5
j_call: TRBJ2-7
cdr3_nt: TGTGCCAGCAGTCCCCGCGGGGGGTACGGCTACGAGCAGTACTTC
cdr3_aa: CASSPRGGYGYEQYF

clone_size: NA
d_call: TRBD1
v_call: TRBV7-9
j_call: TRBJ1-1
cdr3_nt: TGTGCCAGCAGCCCGTACAGGGGGATCATGAACACTGAAGCTTTCTTT
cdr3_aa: CASSPYRGIMNTEAFF

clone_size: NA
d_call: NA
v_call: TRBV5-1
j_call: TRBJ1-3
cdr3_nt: TGCGCCAGCAGCTTGGACCGACTCTCTGGAAACACCATATATTTT
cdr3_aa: CASSLDRLSGNTIYF

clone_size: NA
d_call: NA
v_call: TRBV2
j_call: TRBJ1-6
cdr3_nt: TGTGCCAGCAGTGAGGAGGCACTAGGCCCCTATTCACCCCTCCACTTT
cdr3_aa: CASSEEALGPYSPLHF

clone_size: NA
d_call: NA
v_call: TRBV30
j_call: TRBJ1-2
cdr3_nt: TGTGCCTGGAGTGTAGGACAGACTAACTATGGCTACACCTTC
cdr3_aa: CAWSVGQTNYGYTF

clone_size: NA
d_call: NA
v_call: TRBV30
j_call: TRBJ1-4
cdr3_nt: TGTGCCTGGTGGGCACCTGAAAAACTGTTTTTT
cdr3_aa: CAWWAPEKLFF

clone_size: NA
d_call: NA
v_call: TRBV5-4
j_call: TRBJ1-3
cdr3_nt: TGTGCCAGCAGCTTGGTGGCGGTCCCCAACACCATATATTTT
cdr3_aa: CASSLVAVPNTIYF

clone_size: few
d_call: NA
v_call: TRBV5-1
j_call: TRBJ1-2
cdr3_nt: TGCGCCAGCAGCTTGCCCGCCGGTTTCCAAGATGGCTACACCTTC
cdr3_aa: CASSLPAGFQDGYTF

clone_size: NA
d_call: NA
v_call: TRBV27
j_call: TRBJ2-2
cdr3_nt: TGTGCCAGCAGTTTATCGGGGGGCACCGGGGAGCTGTTTTTT
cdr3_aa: CASSLSGGTGELFF

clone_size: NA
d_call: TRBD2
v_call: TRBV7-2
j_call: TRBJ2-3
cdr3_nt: TGTGCCAGCAGCTTCGGGAGGGGGTCTAGCACAGATACGCAGTATTTT
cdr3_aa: CASSFGRGSSTDTQYF

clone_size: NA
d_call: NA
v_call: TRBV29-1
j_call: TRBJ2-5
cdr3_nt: TGCAGCGTTGGTACCGGGGTCCAAGAGACCCAGTACTTC
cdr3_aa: CSVGTGVQETQYF

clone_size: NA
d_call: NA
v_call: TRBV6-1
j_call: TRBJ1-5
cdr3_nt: TGTGCCAGCAGTGAAGGACTCAATCAGCCCCAGCATTTT
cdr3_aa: CASSEGLNQPQHF

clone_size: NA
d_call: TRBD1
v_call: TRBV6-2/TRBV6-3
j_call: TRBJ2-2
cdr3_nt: TGTGCCAGCAGTACCCTTCTCCCGGGACAGGGGACCGGGGAGCTGTTTTTT
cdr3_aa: CASSTLLPGQGTGELFF

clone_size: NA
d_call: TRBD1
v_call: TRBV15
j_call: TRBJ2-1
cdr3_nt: TGTGCCACCAGCAGAGATTCCAGGGGGTGGGAAGATGAGCAGTTCTTC
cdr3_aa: CATSRDSRGWEDEQFF

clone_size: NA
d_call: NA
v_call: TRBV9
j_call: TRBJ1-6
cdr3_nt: TGTGCCAGCAGCGTACCGGGCGGGAATTCACCCCTCCACTTT
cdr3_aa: CASSVPGGNSPLHF

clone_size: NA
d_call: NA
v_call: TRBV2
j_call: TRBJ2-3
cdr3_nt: TGTGCCAGCAGGTTGCAACGGTCGCCCGGCACAGATACGCAGTATTTT
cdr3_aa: CASRLQRSPGTDTQYF

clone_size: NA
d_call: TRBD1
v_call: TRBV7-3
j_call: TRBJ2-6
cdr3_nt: TGTGCCAGCAGCAGACAGGGACCCTCTGGGGCCAACGTCCTGACTTTC
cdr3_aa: CASSRQGPSGANVLTF

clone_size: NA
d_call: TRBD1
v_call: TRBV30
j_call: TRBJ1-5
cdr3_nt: TGTGCCTGGACGGGACAGGGGGCAAGTCAGCCCCAGCATTTT
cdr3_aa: CAWTGQGASQPQHF

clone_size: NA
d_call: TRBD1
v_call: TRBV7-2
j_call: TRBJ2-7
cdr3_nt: TGTGCCAGCAGCTTAGGTCACAGGGGGCAGTACGAGCAGTACTTC
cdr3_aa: CASSLGHRGQYEQYF

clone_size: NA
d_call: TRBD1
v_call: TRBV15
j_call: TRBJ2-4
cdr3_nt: TGTGCCACCAGCAGAGATCTAGGCCAGGGGGCTGACATTCAGTACTTC
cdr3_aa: CATSRDLGQGADIQYF

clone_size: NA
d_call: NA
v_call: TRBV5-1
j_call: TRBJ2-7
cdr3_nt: TGCGCCAGCAGCTTGGCGGGGGCAGGGGGGTCCTACGAGCAGTACTTC
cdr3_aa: CASSLAGAGGSYEQYF

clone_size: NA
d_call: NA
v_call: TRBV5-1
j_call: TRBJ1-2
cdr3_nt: TGCGCCAGCAGGTTAGGTACAGCCTCTAACTATGGCTACACCTTC
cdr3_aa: CASRLGTASNYGYTF

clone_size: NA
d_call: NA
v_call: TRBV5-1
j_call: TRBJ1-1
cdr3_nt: TGCGCCAGCAGCTTGGATGTACAGCCGAACACTGAAGCTTTCTTT
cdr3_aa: CASSLDVQPNTEAFF

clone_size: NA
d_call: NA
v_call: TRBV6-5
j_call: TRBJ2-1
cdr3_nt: TGTGCCAGCAGTTACTCGAGACCAGGGGAAATCAATGAGCAGTTCTTC
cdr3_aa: CASSYSRPGEINEQFF

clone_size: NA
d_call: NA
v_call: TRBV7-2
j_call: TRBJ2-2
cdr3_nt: TGTGCCAGCAGCTTTCAAGAGGCCGGGGAGCTGTTTTTT
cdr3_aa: CASSFQEAGELFF

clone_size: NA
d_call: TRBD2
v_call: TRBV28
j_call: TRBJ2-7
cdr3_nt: TGTGCCAGCAGTACTCTAGCGGGAGGAGCCTACGAGCAGTACTTC
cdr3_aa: CASSTLAGGAYEQYF

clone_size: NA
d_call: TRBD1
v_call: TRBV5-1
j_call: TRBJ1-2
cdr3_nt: TGCGCCAGCAGCTCACCCACCCACCAGGGACAGTCTAGCTATGGCTACACCTTC
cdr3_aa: CASSSPTHQGQSSYGYTF